This is a list of T cell receptor beta chains from one sample in a study of control samples from healthy donors and cancer patients. Generated by immunoSEQ multiplex PCR, the TCRdb table keeps only in-frame clones and is missing some. The table includes under 100,000 clones, roughly 93% detected once. Sequenced: blood. Receptors originate from a woman in her twenties or thirties in good health. Each CDR3 is given with its conserved first and last residue. D genes are given only for firm matches. Part of the rows lack a size; the others show once, few, many or a class for expanded clones.

D	V	J	size	DNA	CDR3
.	TRBV11-1	TRBJ2-5	once	TGTGCCAGCAGCTTAGCGCAGGGTCAATTAGAGACCCAGTACTTC	CASSLAQGQLETQYF
.	TRBV14	TRBJ1-3	.	TGTGCCAGCAGCCAAGTGTTTGGAAACACCATATATTTT	CASSQVFGNTIYF
TRBD1	TRBV5-4	TRBJ2-7	.	TGTGCCAGCAGCTTGGTGGGGACAGGGACCTACGAGCAGTACTTC	CASSLVGTGTYEQYF
TRBD1	TRBV4-1	TRBJ1-4	once	TGCGCCAGCAGCTGGAGGGACAGGGTGAATGAAAAACTGTTTTTT	CASSWRDRVNEKLFF
.	TRBV10-3	TRBJ2-7	.	TGTGCCATCAGTGCCTCCTACGAGCAGTACTTC	CAISASYEQYF
.	TRBV28	TRBJ1-1	.	TGTGCCAGCAGTTTCCGAAAGAACCCCCGGGACACTGAAGCTTTCTTT	CASSFRKNPRDTEAFF
.	TRBV4-1	TRBJ1-2	.	TGCGCCAGCAGCCAATGGCCTGGGGGGTATGGCTACACCTTC	CASSQWPGGYGYTF
TRBD1	TRBV18	TRBJ2-7	.	TGTGCCAGCTCACCAAGGGGCGGGACAGGGATTTCCGAGCAGTACTTC	CASSPRGGTGISEQYF
TRBD1	TRBV6-6	TRBJ1-1	.	TGTGCCAGCAGTCGGGACAGACAAGCTTTCTTT	CASSRDRQAFF
TRBD1	TRBV5-1	TRBJ1-2	.	TGCGCCAGCAGCCCGGGACAGGTTGACTATGGCTACACCTTC	CASSPGQVDYGYTF
TRBD1	TRBV7-9	TRBJ2-7	once	TGTGCCAGCAGCGGGGGACAGGGGAACACCTACGAGCAGTACTTC	CASSGGQGNTYEQYF
.	TRBV27	TRBJ1-1	.	TGTGCCAGCAGTTCCCGGGGGGCCGGGACTGAAGCTTTCTTT	CASSSRGAGTEAFF
.	TRBV19	TRBJ1-2	.	TGTGCCAGTAACCCCAAATCGACCACCGGGGGCTATGGCTACACCTTC	CASNPKSTTGGYGYTF
.	TRBV11-1	TRBJ1-1	.	TGTGCCAGCAGCCTCGACCCCCTGAACACTGAAGCTTTCTTT	CASSLDPLNTEAFF
.	TRBV7-9	TRBJ1-1	.	TGTGCCAGCAGCTTACGGGCCGGGAACACTGAAGCTTTCTTT	CASSLRAGNTEAFF
.	TRBV7-2	TRBJ1-2	.	TGTGCCAGCAGCAAGCGAGTCGTAACTCGGGACTATGGCTACACCTTC	CASSKRVVTRDYGYTF
.	TRBV29-1	TRBJ1-6	.	TGCAGCGTGAAGGGAGATTCACCCCTCCACTTT	CSVKGDSPLHF
TRBD1	TRBV9	TRBJ1-1	.	TGTGCCAGCAGCGTAGGGGACAGGGGTGAAGCTTTCTTT	CASSVGDRGEAFF
TRBD1	TRBV10-3	TRBJ1-1	.	TGTGCCATCAGAGGGACAGGGTTTAACACTGAAGCTTTCTTT	CAIRGTGFNTEAFF
.	TRBV19	TRBJ1-5	.	TGTGCCAGTAGTATAAACAGTCGAGGTCAGCCCCAGCATTTT	CASSINSRGQPQHF
.	TRBV19	TRBJ1-2	.	TGTGCCAGTAGGGGGGTGGAGACGGCTGGCGGCTACACCTTC	CASRGVETAGGYTF
TRBD1	TRBV5-4	TRBJ1-2	once	TGTGCCAGCAGCTCGGGACAGGGGAATGGCTACACCTTC	CASSSGQGNGYTF
.	TRBV5-1	TRBJ2-3	.	TGCGCCAGCAGCTTGGACATCGGGGGTAGCACAGATACGCAGTATTTT	CASSLDIGGSTDTQYF
.	TRBV11-2	TRBJ1-4	.	TGTGCCAGCAGCTTAGATAGGACCGGGAACGAGCTGTTTTTT	CASSLDRTGNELFF